These T cell receptor beta chains were read from a single sample in a study of shared clonotypes between healthy human individuals. This table comes from immunoSEQ multiplex PCR, and its TCRdb copy is limited to in-frame clones, with some not included. Among 450,000 to 550,000 clones, 60% to 85% were seen once, and the ten largest hold roughly 13%. The sample was PBMCs. These receptors originate from a woman in her 40s in good health. Some clones in this sample may be carry-over from other donors' samples. CDR3s include the opening cysteine and the closing phenylalanine or tryptophan. D genes are given only for firm matches. Clone size is shown for a subset of rows, as once, few, many or a class of expanded clone.

V gene	clone size	D gene	J gene	CDR3 DNA	CDR3 protein
TRBV15	-	TRBD2	TRBJ2-7	TGTGCCACCAGCCGCCCAACCGGGACTAGAGCTGTCGAGCAGTACTTC	CATSRPTGTRAVEQYF
TRBV15	-	TRBD2	TRBJ2-3	TGTGCCACCAGCAGGGGCGGGAGGGCTGATACGCAGTATTTT	CATSRGGRADTQYF
TRBV10-2	-	-	TRBJ1-5	TGCGCCAGCAGTGAGTCCGGCCGCAATCAGCCCCAGCATTTT	CASSESGRNQPQHF
TRBV4-2	few	TRBD2	TRBJ2-5	TGTGCCAGCAGCCAAGGATCCGGGACTAGCGCTGGGGGCAGAGAGACCCAGTACTTC	CASSQGSGTSAGGRETQYF
TRBV5-1	-	TRBD2	TRBJ2-7	TGCGCCAGCAGCGCCGGGACTAGCACATACGAGCAGTACTTC	CASSAGTSTYEQYF
TRBV2	-	TRBD2	TRBJ2-5	TGTGCCAGCAAGAGCGGGAGTGGAGAGACCCAGTACTTC	CASKSGSGETQYF
TRBV7-2	many	-	TRBJ2-1	TGTGCCAGCAGCTTAGGTTGGGACAATGAGCAGTTCTTC	CASSLGWDNEQFF
TRBV19	-	-	TRBJ2-7	TGTGCCAGTAGTATTTCCAATGCGGACGAGCAGTACTTC	CASSISNADEQYF
TRBV14	-	TRBD1	TRBJ2-7	TGTGCCAGCAGCCAAGTTAGCCGGGACAGGGGGTCCTACGAGCAGTACTTC	CASSQVSRDRGSYEQYF
TRBV19	-	TRBD1	TRBJ2-2	TGTGCCAGTAGGACCGGACAGGGCCCCACCGGGGAGCTGTTTTTT	CASRTGQGPTGELFF
TRBV10-3	-	TRBD2	TRBJ2-3	TGTGCCATCAGTGCTCCGACTAGCGGCACAGATACGCAGTATTTT	CAISAPTSGTDTQYF
TRBV6-1	-	TRBD2	TRBJ2-1	TGTGCCAGCAGGGGAGTAGCGGGGACTTACAATGAGCAGTTCTTC	CASRGVAGTYNEQFF
TRBV10-1	-	TRBD2	TRBJ2-7	TGCGCCAGCAGTGATAGTTCTAGCGGAACCTACGAGCAGTACTTC	CASSDSSSGTYEQYF
TRBV19	-	-	TRBJ1-4	TGTGCCAGTAGTAAGCCGGGGAGGGGTAATGAAAAACTGTTTTTT	CASSKPGRGNEKLFF
TRBV2	-	-	TRBJ2-1	TGTGCCAGCAGTGTTATAGCTTACAATGAGCAGTTCTTC	CASSVIAYNEQFF
TRBV23-1	-	TRBD2	TRBJ2-7	TGCGCCAGCAGTGTTAGCGGGAGGGAGGACGAGCAGTACTTC	CASSVSGREDEQYF
TRBV15	once	TRBD1	TRBJ2-2	TGTGCCGTAAGGGACAGGGTGCGAACCGGGGAGCTGTTTTTT	CAVRDRVRTGELFF
TRBV2	-	TRBD1	TRBJ1-4	TGTGCCAGCGACAGGGGGCTCGATCATGAAAAACTGTTTTTT	CASDRGLDHEKLFF
TRBV2	-	TRBD1	TRBJ1-5	TGTGCCAGCAGCTCACAGACAGGGAATAATCAGCCCCAGCATTTT	CASSSQTGNNQPQHF
TRBV7-8	-	-	TRBJ2-3	TGTGCCAGCACCCCGGGGCGTGAGACAGATACGCAGTATTTT	CASTPGRETDTQYF
TRBV19	-	-	TRBJ1-4	TGTGCCAGTAGCTCACCACAGGGTGGGCGATTGCCTGAAAAAAGACTGTTTTTT	CASSSPQGGRLPEKRLFF
TRBV2	-	TRBD1	TRBJ2-5	TGTGCCAGCAGGCCCGGGACAGAAGAGACCCAGTACTTC	CASRPGTEETQYF
TRBV9	-	TRBD2	TRBJ2-3	TGTGCCAGCAGCGTAGGACTAGCAACAGATACGCAGTATTTT	CASSVGLATDTQYF
TRBV4-2	-	-	TRBJ1-6	TGTGCCAGCAGCCAAGGAGGGGCTAATTCACCCCTCCACTTT	CASSQGGANSPLHF
TRBV11-2	-	-	TRBJ2-3	TGTGCCAGCAGCTCGGGCCAAGATACGCAGTATTTT	CASSSGQDTQYF
TRBV5-1	-	-	TRBJ2-2	TGCGCCAGCAGCTGGGAGAACACCGGGGAGCTGTTTTTT	CASSWENTGELFF
TRBV5-6	-	-	TRBJ2-7	TGTGCCAGCAGCAAGGACCGGTCCTACGAGCAGTACTTC	CASSKDRSYEQYF
TRBV7-2	once	TRBD1	TRBJ1-5	TGTGCCAGCAGCTTAGAACAGGGACAGCCCCGGGCGCCCCAGCATTTT	CASSLEQGQPRAPQHF
TRBV28	-	-	TRBJ1-4	TGTGCCAGCAGGGAAGACCTGAATGAAAAACTGTTTTTT	CASREDLNEKLFF
TRBV6-5	-	-	TRBJ1-2	TGTGCCAGCAGTCTAGGTCAGAACTATGGCTACACCTTC	CASSLGQNYGYTF
TRBV28	-	TRBD2	TRBJ2-7	TGTGCCAGCACCCTAGGGGCTAGCGGGGGCATCTACGAGCAGTACTTC	CASTLGASGGIYEQYF
TRBV5-6	-	-	TRBJ2-7	TGTGCCAGCAGCAGGCTCCGGGACGGAGCCTACGAGCAGTACTTC	CASSRLRDGAYEQYF
TRBV5-1	few	TRBD1	TRBJ1-4	TGCGCCAGCAGCTTGCGCGGCAGGGGGGACGAAAAACTGTTTTTT	CASSLRGRGDEKLFF
TRBV6-4	-	-	TRBJ2-3	TGTGCCACCAAACAGGGCTTGAGCACAGATACGCAGTATTTT	CATKQGLSTDTQYF
TRBV7-3	-	-	TRBJ2-1	TGTGCCAGCAGCTTTGACTTTAGCCCCTCCTACAATGAGCAGTTCTTC	CASSFDFSPSYNEQFF
TRBV13	-	-	TRBJ2-3	TGTGCCAGCAGCTTATTTGGGACCCGAACGCAGTATTTT	CASSLFGTRTQYF
TRBV6-1	-	TRBD1	TRBJ1-1	TGTGCCAGCAGTGTCATCCCGGGACAGGGGGCGGATGCTTTCTTT	CASSVIPGQGADAFF
TRBV11-2	-	-	TRBJ2-3	TGTGCCAGCAGCTTAGATAGCGGTCGCACAGATACGCAGTATTTT	CASSLDSGRTDTQYF
TRBV4-3	-	-	TRBJ1-2	TGCGCCAGCAGCCAAGATCTACAGCCCAACTATGGCTACACCTTC	CASSQDLQPNYGYTF
TRBV9	-	TRBD1	TRBJ1-5	TGTGCCAGCAGCCCGGGACAGGGTCTTAGCAATCAGCCCCAGCATTTT	CASSPGQGLSNQPQHF
TRBV7-2	few	TRBD1	TRBJ2-5	TGTGCCAGCAGCTTGGGGACCGGGACAGCTTTATCAGTCCCCAACTTC	CASSLGTGTALSVPNF
TRBV4-2	-	TRBD2	TRBJ2-4	TGTGCCAGCAGCCACGTGGGTAGCGGGAGGGACATTCAGTACTTC	CASSHVGSGRDIQYF
TRBV5-1	-	-	TRBJ1-2	TGCGCCAGCAGCTTGGGTCCTGTGGGGGCCGGCTATGGCTACACCTTC	CASSLGPVGAGYGYTF
TRBV18	-	-	TRBJ2-2	TGTGCCAGCTCACCACAACGCTCTCCCGGGGAGCTGTTTTTT	CASSPQRSPGELFF
TRBV4-3	-	-	TRBJ1-1	TGCGCCAGCAGCCAATCCTTATACAAGGACACTGAAGCTTTCTTT	CASSQSLYKDTEAFF
TRBV2	-	-	TRBJ1-3	TGTGCCAGCAGTGAAAGAGGACTTAATCACGGCTCTGGAAACACCATATATTTT	CASSERGLNHGSGNTIYF
TRBV29-1	-	-	TRBJ1-3	TGCAGCGTATCAGAGAGTACTGGAAACACCATATATTTT	CSVSESTGNTIYF
TRBV28	-	-	TRBJ2-7	TGTGCCAGCAGTTGGGTCGGGCAGACCTCCTACGAGCAGTACTTC	CASSWVGQTSYEQYF
TRBV13	-	TRBD1	TRBJ2-7	TGTGCCAGCAGCTTGGGACAGGGGTGGGACGAGCAGTACTTC	CASSLGQGWDEQYF
TRBV27	once	TRBD2	TRBJ2-5	TGTGCCAGCAGTTTAGGTGGGCTAGCGGGTGTCCTTAGGTTGGAGGCCCAGTACTTC	CASSLGGLAGVLRLEAQYF
TRBV27	-	-	TRBJ2-7	TGTGCCAGCAGTTACAGTAGGGCTCACGAGCAGTACTTC	CASSYSRAHEQYF
TRBV28	-	-	TRBJ1-5	TGTGCCAGCAGTTTGGGTGGGGGAAGTGGAATCCAGCCCCAGCATTTT	CASSLGGGSGIQPQHF